This entry concerns a single TCR beta chain. Assay: immunoSEQ multiplex PCR; the TCRdb copy retains only in-frame clones and omits some. The table records 350,000 to 450,000 clones, 85% of them present only once. This record belongs to a study of blood T cell repertoires in COVID-19. V lost 0 bases, J lost 4 bases, and 6 bases lay in between. This CDR3 contains 13 residues. Germline lookup yields CDR1 MGHRA and CDR2 YSYEKL. This clonotype was obtained from a woman between 18 and 29 years old with acute or convalescent COVID-19. The chain carries TRBV4-1 and TRBJ2-5; D is unclear. The sample comprised peripheral blood. CDR3 sequence: CASSQDRRETQYF. The CDR3 DNA reads as TGCGCCAGCAGCCAAGATAGGAGAGAGACCCAGTACTTC.